This is a list of T cell receptor beta chains from one sample in a study of T-cell reconstitution after alpha-beta-depleted transplantation in children. One entry per CDR3 protein, called by TCRdb with MiXCR from the PCR reads. The data hold some 840,000 distinct CDR3 sequences, with under 20% observed a single time. The source material was PBMCs, mostly from graft donor cells, sampled 360 days after TCRalphabeta/CD19-depleted stem cell transplant. These receptors all stem from a male patient aged 5 to 17 who had a stem cell transplant for acute lymphoblastic leukemia, so the T cells may come from the graft donor. The conserved cysteine and the conserved F or W are not part of the CDR3 here.

v_call: TRBV12-3/TRBV12-4
j_call: TRBJ2-3
cdr3_aa: ASSLAASGRMGADTQY

v_call: TRBV3-1
j_call: TRBJ2-1
cdr3_aa: ASSFRDRVREQF

v_call: TRBV27
j_call: TRBJ1-2
cdr3_aa: ASSANYYGYT

v_call: TRBV7-3
j_call: TRBJ2-1
cdr3_aa: ASSLTGTGEKQF

v_call: TRBV20-1
j_call: TRBJ1-5
cdr3_aa: SAQSFGGELGQPQH

v_call: TRBV5-6
j_call: TRBJ2-3
cdr3_aa: ASSTWRFTDTQY

v_call: TRBV20-1
j_call: TRBJ2-1
cdr3_aa: SAPLPLAGVEPSSYNEQF

v_call: TRBV28
j_call: TRBJ2-6
cdr3_aa: ASSSTGASSGANVLT

v_call: TRBV5-1
j_call: TRBJ2-7
cdr3_aa: ASSSTSGVSYEQY

v_call: TRBV9
j_call: TRBJ2-1
cdr3_aa: ASSVGLIGQAINEQF

v_call: TRBV5-1
j_call: TRBJ2-1
cdr3_aa: ASSLVGPAYNEQF

v_call: TRBV4-2
j_call: TRBJ2-1
cdr3_aa: ASSRGLAGGLSDEQF

v_call: TRBV11-2
j_call: TRBJ1-4
cdr3_aa: ASSFETNEKLF

v_call: TRBV2
j_call: TRBJ2-7
cdr3_aa: ASSERGQGTYEQY

v_call: TRBV11-2
j_call: TRBJ2-2
cdr3_aa: ASSLIPSAEPNTGELF

v_call: TRBV27
j_call: TRBJ2-2
cdr3_aa: ASSFKDRVAGELF

v_call: TRBV29-1
j_call: TRBJ1-5
cdr3_aa: SVDNGDQPQH

v_call: TRBV5-6
j_call: TRBJ2-7
cdr3_aa: ASSLWGATWGALSYEQY

v_call: TRBV7-6
j_call: TRBJ2-1
cdr3_aa: ASSFSGQGFNEQF

v_call: TRBV29-1
j_call: TRBJ2-1
cdr3_aa: SVGRLLSYKEQF

v_call: TRBV3-1
j_call: TRBJ2-5
cdr3_aa: ASSHRRLAGGSQRETQY

v_call: TRBV6-1
j_call: TRBJ2-1
cdr3_aa: ASRPGQGRRNEQF

v_call: TRBV10-3
j_call: TRBJ2-1
cdr3_aa: AISIPGLAGGDEQF

v_call: TRBV7-6
j_call: TRBJ2-1
cdr3_aa: ASSLVGALVNEQF

v_call: TRBV5-1
j_call: TRBJ2-7
cdr3_aa: ASSLDQGGAYEQY

v_call: TRBV5-1
j_call: TRBJ2-7
cdr3_aa: ASSLREGAYEQY

v_call: TRBV15
j_call: TRBJ2-5
cdr3_aa: ATSRDTRVKETQY

v_call: TRBV27
j_call: TRBJ2-7
cdr3_aa: ASSTSDVRWVEQY

v_call: TRBV6-1
j_call: TRBJ2-7
cdr3_aa: ASSTGTGGEQY